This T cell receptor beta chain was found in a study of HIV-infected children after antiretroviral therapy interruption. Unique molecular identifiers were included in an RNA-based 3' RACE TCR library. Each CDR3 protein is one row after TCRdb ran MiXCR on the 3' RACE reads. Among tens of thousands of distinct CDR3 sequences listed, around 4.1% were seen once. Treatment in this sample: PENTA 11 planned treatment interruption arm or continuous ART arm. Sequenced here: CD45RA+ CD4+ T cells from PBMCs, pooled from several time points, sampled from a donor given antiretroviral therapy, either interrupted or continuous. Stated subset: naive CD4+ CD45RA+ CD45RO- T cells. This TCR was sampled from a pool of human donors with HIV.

The DNA of the CDR3 is TGTGCCAGCAGGTACAGGGACACCATATATTTT. As protein: CASRYRDTIYF. The chain is built from TRBV6-6 and TRBJ1-3; D might be TRBD1 (6 bases). From germline, CDR1 is MNHNY and CDR2 SVGAGI (reference sequence). The CDR3 is 11 residues long. V lost 6 bases to trimming and J lost 8 bases, with 8 bases between them.